This TCR beta chain was sequenced during a study of molecular identifiers for immune sequencing clone quantification. This clonotype was counted many times. Each CDR3 protein gets one entry after TCRdb re-called the PCR reads with MiXCR. The sample shows approximately 90,000 distinct CDR3 sequences, approximately 22% of them seen only once. This CDR3 spans 13 amino acids. V was clipped by 2 bases and J by 6 bases, with 8 bases between them. Per germline, CDR1 LGHNA and CDR2 YSLEER. J is TRBJ1-5 and V is TRBV4-3, with D tentatively TRBD1 (5 bases). This TCR was sampled from a human donor in good health. Some libraries in this study had Jurkat cell RNA spiked in. Sequenced input: naive CD8+ T cells from blood, with Jurkat cell RNA spiked in. Subset here: FACS-sorted CD8+CD4-CCR7+CD45RA+ naive T cells. The CDR3 loop is CASSQTQGQPQHF. The CDR3 DNA is TGCGCCAGCAGCCAAACCCAGGGTCAGCCCCAGCATTTT.